This TCR beta chain was recovered during a study of blood T cell repertoires in COVID-19. Study as a whole: Samples of COVID-19 (acute and convalescent) were obtained from the United States, Italy and Spain.

Seattle patients were enrolled during active infection and followed longitudinally. The CDR3 runs 14 residues. V lost 2 bases, J lost 1 base, and 1 base stayed unmatched. CDR1 SGDLS and CDR2 YYNGEE come from the germline V gene. In the study's own analysis: Estimates of nucleated cell counts were drawn from the amplification of reference gene primers. Profiled with immunoSEQ multiplex PCR; TCRdb holds only in-frame clones, not every one. V and J calls and clone size come straight from that table; D and trimming were deduced from the DNA. The sample has 200,000 to 250,000 clones; less than 85% are singletons.

Sequencing input: peripheral blood. The chain carries TRBV9 and TRBJ2-3; TRBD2 aligns across 7 bases. The receptor was isolated from a woman older than 75 with COVID-19, enrolled during active disease. The CDR3 nucleotides are TGTGCCAGCAGCGTCCGGGGGGGCACAGATACGCAGTATTTT. This sequence encodes CASSVRGGTDTQYF.